The 7 T cell receptor beta chains below were found in one sample sequenced in a study of blood T cell repertoires in COVID-19. The data were produced by immunoSEQ multiplex PCR, yet TCRdb's version contains in-frame clones alone and is incomplete. The repertoire holds approximately 340,000 clones, with 65% to 85% as singletons. Source material: peripheral blood. These TCRs come from a man aged 30 to 45 with active or convalescent COVID-19.

This clone was observed a single time. This chain joins TRBV10-3 and TRBJ2-3; TRBD1 aligns across 12 bases. The CDR3 totals 15 residues. From germline, CDR1 is ENHRY and CDR2 SYGVKD. Unmatched junction bases numbered 10, after V lost 8 bases and J lost 7 bases. DNA for the CDR3: TGTGCCATCGAATTTGGGACAGGGGGCGTGAATACGCAGTATTTT. Translated: CAIEFGTGGVNTQYF.

The rearrangement joins TRBV18 to TRBJ2-2, with TRBD1 matching 8 bases. Trimming took 3 bases from V and 13 from J; bases not matched to a gene: 16. This CDR3 is built from 16 residues. Germline-derived CDR1 and CDR2 are KGHSH and LQKENI. CDR3 coding DNA: TGTGCCAGCTCACCCATTCCGACAGGGGCTGATGGTCGGCTGTTTTTT. Translation gives CASSPIPTGADGRLFF.

This chain links TRBV9 with TRBJ1-2; D gene uncertain. The CDR3 totals 14 residues. The V end lost 4 bases, the J end lost 2 bases, and 12 bases lay between the germline ends. Germline V gives CDR1 SGDLS, CDR2 YYNGEE. The CDR3 is CASSPRETNYGYTF. The CDR3 DNA sequence: TGTGCCAGCAGCCCACGGGAGACGAACTATGGCTACACCTTC.

The chain couples TRBV24-1 to TRBJ2-3; D gene uncertain. Trimming took off 2 bases at V and 1 base at J, with 9 bases between the two ends. CDR1 is KGHDR, CDR2 SFDVKD, per germline. The CDR3 is made up of 15 amino acids. The CDR3 DNA sequence: TGTGCCACCAGTGATTCTATCTCGGGCACAGATACGCAGTATTTT. Translated: CATSDSISGTDTQYF.

This sequence joins TRBV6-5 and TRBJ2-7; TRBD2 might be the D (5 bases). Trimming removed 6 bases at V and 0 bases at J, with 12 bases between. CDR1 is MNHEY, CDR2 SVGAGI, per germline. This CDR3 contains 14 residues. The CDR3 bases are TGTGCCAGCAGCGGAGGACGCGTCTCCTACGAGCAGTACTTC. It codes for CASSGGRVSYEQYF.

The rearrangement joins TRBV6-5 to TRBJ2-7; 10 bases fit TRBD2. This CDR3 region has 14 residues. Trimming removed 6 bases from V and 3 bases from J; junction bases left unmatched: 5. Germline-derived CDR1 and CDR2 are MNHEY and SVGAGI. DNA for the CDR3: TGTGCCAGCAGCTCGTTAGCGGGGGGCTACGAGCAGTACTTC. Protein sequence: CASSSLAGGYEQYF.

The chain recombines TRBV4-3 with TRBJ1-2, with a weak D call TRBD1 (5 bases). Germline values: CDR1 LGHNA, CDR2 YSLEER. This CDR3 comprises 16 residues. The V gene lost 0 bases and the J gene lost 2 bases, with 13 bases spanning the gap. The CDR3 here is CASSQDAGTTNYGYTF. The CDR3 nucleotides are TGCGCCAGCAGCCAAGATGCGGGGACTACGAACTATGGCTACACCTTC.